What follows are 27 T cell receptor beta chains derived from one specimen sequenced in a study of blood T cell repertoires in COVID-19. Libraries were prepared by immunoSEQ multiplex PCR; TCRdb keeps only in-frame clonotypes and omits some of them. This table holds approximately 100,000 clones, around 85% found once. Source material: peripheral blood. Source of these receptors: a woman aged 70 to 79 with active or convalescent COVID-19.

This clone was seen once. V gene TRBV7-9 combines with J gene TRBJ2-1; 11 positions agree with TRBD2. The CDR3 length is 17 residues. Trimming removed 5 bases from V and 0 bases from J; junction bases left unmatched: 6. Germline CDR1 is SEHNR and CDR2 is FQNEAQ (reference sequence). The CDR3 here is CASSPGLADSSYNEQFF. DNA of the CDR3: TGTGCCAGCAGCCCGGGACTAGCGGACAGCTCCTACAATGAGCAGTTCTTC.

The V and J genes are TRBV11-2 and TRBJ2-7, with 7 bases identical to TRBD1. Germline loops: CDR1 SGHAT, CDR2 FQNNGV. This CDR3 is built from 14 residues. With 5 bases clipped from V and 6 bases from J, the junction kept 10 bases outside the gene matches. The CDR3 spells CASSIAGTVTEQYF. The CDR3 DNA is TGTGCCAGCAGCATCGCCGGGACAGTTACCGAGCAGTACTTC.

The J gene is TRBJ1-1, the V gene TRBV12-3 or TRBV12-4; D perhaps matches TRBD1 (6 bases). This CDR3 is built from 13 residues. Trimming left V 3 bases short and J 2 bases short, with 7 bases between. CDR3 nucleotide sequence: TGTGCCAGCAGTTTGGGACAAAACACTGAAGCTTTCTTT. As protein: CASSLGQNTEAFF.

The chain employs TRBV6-5 and TRBJ1-5, with TRBD1 as a possible D gene (5 bases). The V end was cut by 6 bases, the J end by 6 bases, with 15 bases between. CDR1 MNHEY and CDR2 SVGAGI come from the germline V gene. The CDR3 length is 14 residues. The CDR3 DNA reads TGTGCCAGCAGAGATAACAGGTTAGGTCAGCCCCAGCATTTT. It specifies CASRDNRLGQPQHF.

The genes are TRBV28 and TRBJ1-4; D is uncertain. The V end lost 3 bases, the J end lost 3 bases, and 5 bases lay between the germline ends. CDR1 is MDHEN, CDR2 SYDVKM, per germline. The CDR3 runs 13 residues. The CDR3 is CASSFFPNEKLFF. CDR3 coding DNA: TGTGCCAGCAGTTTCTTTCCTAATGAAAAACTGTTTTTT.

The rearrangement uses TRBV11-2 and TRBJ1-1; 8 bases align to TRBD1. Unmatched junction bases numbered 1, after V lost 1 base and J lost 0 bases. This CDR3 region has 15 residues. The V gene's germline CDR1 is SGHAT and CDR2 FQNNGV. The CDR3 here is CASSLAGQVNTEAFF. The CDR3 DNA follows: TGTGCCAGCAGCTTAGCGGGACAGGTGAACACTGAAGCTTTCTTT.

The chain uses TRBV19 and TRBJ1-2; 7 positions agree with TRBD1. This CDR3 contains 15 residues. Losses at the gene ends were 7 bases for V and 0 bases for J; bases not matched to a gene: 8. Germline V CDR1 and CDR2: LNHDA, SQIVND (reference sequence). CDR3 sequence: CASTPRTGTNYGYTF. In nucleotides, the CDR3 is TGTGCCAGTACACCAAGGACAGGAACTAACTATGGCTACACCTTC.

V and J are TRBV11-2 and TRBJ2-3; D remains ambiguous. Trimming cost V 1 base and J 2 bases, with 10 bases left between them. Per germline, CDR1 SGHAT and CDR2 FQNNGV. The CDR3 length is 15 residues. The CDR3 loop is CASSLVGHFTDTQYF. CDR3 DNA: TGTGCCAGCAGCTTAGTTGGCCATTTCACAGATACGCAGTATTTT.

The chain joins TRBV5-1 to TRBJ1-1; maybe TRBD1 (6 bases). The CDR3 spans 16 residues. The germline CDR1 and CDR2 sequences are SGHRS and YFSETQ. V gave up 4 bases and J gave up 5 bases, with 21 bases separating them. The CDR3 DNA reads as TGCGCCAGCAGCCCATTCCTACAGGGCGTTCAGACTGAAGCTTTCTTT. Its translation is CASSPFLQGVQTEAFF.

The V call is TRBV12-3 or TRBV12-4, the J call TRBJ1-2, with D unresolved. The V end was cut by 3 bases, the J end by 4 bases, with 9 bases between. The CDR3 is made up of 13 amino acids. The DNA for the CDR3 is TGTGCCAGCAGTTTGCTTGAGGCCTATGGCTACACCTTC. Translation: CASSLLEAYGYTF.

The sample holds a few counts of this clone. V gene TRBV5-6 combines with J gene TRBJ2-5; 7 bases fit TRBD1. Germline assignment: CDR1 SGHDT and CDR2 YYEEEE. CDR3 length: 14 residues. The junction had 0 bases not matched to a gene; V was cut back by 0 bases and J by 1 base. The CDR3 reads CASSLGQGQETQYF. The CDR3, as DNA: TGTGCCAGCAGCTTGGGACAGGGCCAAGAGACCCAGTACTTC.

This sequence joins TRBV12-3 or TRBV12-4 and TRBJ1-1, with TRBD1 matching 10 bases. CDR3 length: 13 residues. The trim removed 7 bases at V and 4 bases at J, leaving 3 bases unmatched. The CDR3 DNA sequence: TGTGCCAGCATCCGGACAGGGGGCACTGAAGCTTTCTTT. Amino acid sequence: CASIRTGGTEAFF.

The chain couples TRBV9 to TRBJ1-1, with D unclear. This CDR3 has 13 residues. With 3 bases removed from V and 3 bases from J, the gap between germline ends came to 9 bases. Looked up from germline, CDR1 is SGDLS and CDR2 is YYNGEE. The CDR3 sequence is CASSGERYTEAFF. The CDR3 region has the DNA TGTGCCAGCAGCGGGGAGAGGTACACTGAAGCTTTCTTT.

This clone has just a few counts. The chain is built from TRBV10-1 and TRBJ2-2; D may be TRBD2 (7 bases). This CDR3 region has 15 residues. Germline CDR1 and CDR2: WNHNN and SYGVQD (reference sequence). Trimming pared 4 bases from V and 5 bases from J, leaving 14 bases between. CDR3 DNA: TGCGCCAGCAGTGTCGACCGGGGGGCGACCGGGGAGCTGTTTTTT. It encodes CASSVDRGATGELFF.

This chain joins TRBV13 and TRBJ2-1; TRBD1 might be the D (5 bases). The CDR3 totals 16 residues. Germline values: CDR1 PRHDT, CDR2 FYEKMQ (reference sequence). Trimming pared 0 bases from V and 0 bases from J, leaving 9 bases between. CDR3 sequence (DNA): TGTGCCAGCAGCTTAGGCCACAGGAGCTCCTACAATGAGCAGTTCTTC. Amino acids: CASSLGHRSSYNEQFF.

J is TRBJ2-5 and V is TRBV9, with D perhaps matching TRBD1 (5 bases). V was shortened by 5 bases and J by 4 bases, with 12 bases between the two germline ends. Germline assignment: CDR1 SGDLS and CDR2 YYNGEE. The CDR3 runs 13 residues. The CDR3 DNA sequence: TGTGCCAGCAGTTTTAGGGGTGGAGAGACCCAGTACTTC. Its protein is CASSFRGGETQYF.

This chain joins TRBV6-2 or TRBV6-3 and TRBJ2-5; 8 nucleotides match TRBD1. Per the germline V gene, CDR1 is MNHEY and CDR2 is SVGEGT. The CDR3 loop spans 17 amino acids. J gave up 2 bases and V 2 bases, and 10 bases lay outside the gene matches. The CDR3: CASSYETGDGLQETQYF. Here the CDR3 DNA reads TGTGCCAGCAGTTACGAGACAGGGGACGGGTTACAAGAGACCCAGTACTTC.

V and J are TRBV2 and TRBJ1-5; D is undetermined. CDR1 and CDR2 (germline): SNHLY, FYNNEI. The CDR3 spans 15 residues. V dropped 1 base and J dropped 6 bases, with 13 bases sitting between them. As DNA, the CDR3 is TGTGCCAGCAGTGAAGGGGGTGAGGGTGGTCAGCCCCAGCATTTT. Translated, it gives CASSEGGEGGQPQHF.

The V and J genes are TRBV7-2 and TRBJ2-2; TRBD1 matches 8 bases. This CDR3 has 15 residues. CDR1 SGHTA and CDR2 FQGNSA come from the germline V gene. V lost 6 bases, J lost 4 bases, and 7 bases stayed unmatched. The CDR3 nucleotides read TGTGCCAGCAGGCCGGACAGGGCGGGCACCGGGGAGCTGTTTTTT. It codes for CASRPDRAGTGELFF.

This clone was observed once. The chain combines TRBV10-1 with TRBJ2-3; 7 nucleotides agree with TRBD2. The germline CDR1 and CDR2 sequences are WNHNN and SYGVQD (reference sequence). The CDR3 length is 17 residues. Trimming removed 2 bases from V and 0 bases from J; junction bases left unmatched: 8. CDR3 coding DNA: TGCGCCAGCAGTGAGGGACGAGCGGGACTGAGCACAGATACGCAGTATTTT. This codes for CASSEGRAGLSTDTQYF.

CDR3 in DNA: TGTGCCAGTACTATCCGGGGGGCGCAGATTGGCACTGAAGCTTTCTTT. Amino acid sequence: CASTIRGAQIGTEAFF. V and J are TRBV19 and TRBJ1-1; maybe TRBD1 (6 bases). This CDR3 has 16 amino acids. Trimming took 7 bases from V and 4 from J, leaving 22 bases between them. Germline CDR1 is LNHDA and CDR2 is SQIVND (reference sequence). Full variable domain (outside the CDR3, taken from reference TRBV19 and TRBJ1-1): DGGITQSPKYLFRKEGQNVTLSCEQNLNHDAMYWYRQDPGQGLRLIYYSQIVNDFQKGDIAEGYSVSREKKESFPLTVTSAQKNPTAFYLCASTIRGAQIGTEAFFGQGTRLTVV.

The rearrangement uses TRBV3-1 (or the pseudogene TRBV3-2) and TRBJ1-5; TRBD1 might be the D (5 bases). Trimming took off 8 bases at V and 6 bases at J, with 14 bases between the two ends. The CDR3 totals 13 residues. Per germline, CDR1 LGHDT and CDR2 YNNKEL (reference sequence). The CDR3: CASQQEWGQPQHF. In nucleotides, the CDR3 is TGTGCCAGCCAACAGGAGTGGGGTCAGCCCCAGCATTTT.

The chain links TRBV12-5 to TRBJ2-7; 7 nucleotides line up with TRBD1. The junction had 8 bases not matched to a gene; V was cut back by 1 base and J by 5 bases. Per the germline V gene, CDR1 is LGHNT and CDR2 is FRNRAP. The CDR3 is 15 amino acids. The CDR3 reads CASGLARQGVHEQYF. DNA for the CDR3: TGTGCTAGTGGTTTGGCCCGACAGGGAGTCCACGAGCAGTACTTC.

V and J are TRBV6-2 or TRBV6-3 and TRBJ2-3; 7 bases match TRBD2. The CDR3 spans 15 residues. J gave up 4 bases and V 4 bases, and 8 bases lay outside the gene matches. CDR1 and CDR2 (germline): MNHEY, SVGEGT. This CDR3 is CASSLGGGSPDTQYF. CDR3 coding DNA: TGTGCCAGCAGTTTGGGAGGCGGGAGTCCAGATACGCAGTATTTT.

V and J are TRBV5-1 and TRBJ2-5, with 12 nucleotides matching TRBD2. Germline V gives CDR1 SGHRS, CDR2 YFSETQ. The CDR3 totals 15 residues. The V gene end was trimmed by 3 bases and the J gene end by 5 bases; junction bases not matched to a gene: 5. The CDR3 sequence: CASSSTGTSGETQYF. Written as DNA, the CDR3 is TGCGCCAGCAGCTCAACCGGGACTAGCGGGGAGACCCAGTACTTC. Supplemented by reference TRBV5-1 and TRBJ2-5, the full variable domain reads KAGVTQTPRYLIKTRGQQVTLSCSPISGHRSVSWYQQTPGQGLQFLFEYFSETQRNKGNFPGRFSGRQFSNSRSEMNVSTLELGDSALYLCASSSTGTSGETQYFGPGTRLLVL.

The rearrangement joins TRBV6-5 to TRBJ1-5; D perhaps matches TRBD1 (6 bases). V was shortened by 8 bases and J by 1 base, with 12 bases between the two germline ends. The CDR3 is 14 residues long. Germline values: CDR1 MNHEY, CDR2 SVGAGI. The CDR3 DNA sequence: TGTGCCAGCGCGGGCAGGGGAAGCAATCAGCCCCAGCATTTT. Its protein product is CASAGRGSNQPQHF.

The genes are TRBV10-2 and TRBJ2-4; D is perhaps TRBD2 (6 bases). The germline V gene encodes CDR1 WSHSY and CDR2 SAAADI. Trimming pared 7 bases from V and 3 bases from J, leaving 10 bases between. The CDR3 is made up of 13 amino acids. The CDR3 loop is CASKSSGKNIQYF. In DNA, the CDR3 is TGCGCCAGCAAAAGTAGCGGCAAAAACATTCAGTACTTC.